This T cell receptor beta chain is drawn from a study of T cell responses to AZD1222 COVID-19 vaccine. Germline CDR1 SGHRS, CDR2 YFSETQ. Trimming at V came to 4 bases and at J to 8 bases, leaving 4 bases not matched to a gene. The CDR3 length is 14 residues. Profiled with immunoSEQ multiplex PCR; TCRdb holds only in-frame clones, not every one. This table has tens of thousands of clones, 83% appearing once. The sequence was obtained from an adult in good health. The sequenced sample was peripheral blood, obtained on day 0 of AZD1222 vaccination. The chain couples TRBV5-1 to TRBJ1-4; TRBD1 agrees at 11 bases. This CDR3 reads CASSPGQGEEKLFF. As DNA, the CDR3 is TGCGCCAGCAGCCCGGGACAGGGGGAAGAAAAACTGTTTTTT.